This T cell receptor beta chain appears in the sequencing data of a study of shared clonotypes between healthy human individuals. Clones were read by immunoSEQ multiplex PCR, and TCRdb kept only the in-frame ones, dropping some. The sample includes a few million clones, about 92% seen only once; the top ten take 0.39%. The CDR3 length is 16 residues. The V gene end was trimmed by 5 bases and the J gene end by 2 bases; junction bases not matched to a gene: 12. The germline V gene encodes CDR1 LGHNA and CDR2 YNFKEQ. The sequence was collected from a man aged 18 to 29 in good health. Some clones in this sample may be carry-over from other donors' samples. Sample: naive CD4+ T cells from PBMCs. The sample's subset: CD45RA+ positively selected. The J gene is TRBJ2-7, the V gene TRBV4-2; TRBD2 agrees at 7 bases. CDR3 bases: TGTGCCAGCAGCTACTTGGCGGGAGCCTTTGCCTACGAGCAGTACTTC. Protein product: CASSYLAGAFAYEQYF.